These 14 T cell receptor beta chains were all obtained from the same sample, sequenced in a study of TIL therapy for anti-PD-1-resistant metastatic lung cancer. Time point described: pre-treatment sample, taken before nivolumab and TIL therapy. Tumor tissue came from excised metastases, mostly pleural nodules or supraclavicular lymph nodes. The libraries were made with immunoSEQ v3. Some clones are missing from TCRdb's copy, which holds only in-frame ones; the method was immunoSEQ multiplex PCR. The sample has some 13,000 clones, 66% seen once. Sequenced material: tumor tissue, taken at baseline. The receptors come from a woman aged 25-85 years with non-small cell lung cancer.

This rearrangement joins TRBV4-3 to TRBJ1-1, with a possible D match to TRBD1 (6 bases). This CDR3 has 16 amino acids. Germline CDR1 reads LGHNA; CDR2 reads YSLEER. V was pared by 0 bases and J by 2 bases, with 13 bases between. The CDR3 DNA is TGCGCCAGCAGCCAAGACTTGGGGACACACAACACTGAAGCTTTCTTT. It codes for CASSQDLGTHNTEAFF.

V is TRBV5-6 and J is TRBJ2-7; D gene unclear. V gave up 5 bases and J gave up 7 bases, with 19 bases separating them. The CDR3 contains 14 residues. Germline V gene sequence: CDR1 SGHDT, CDR2 YYEEEE. This CDR3 is CASSLIGRADEQYF. CDR3 nucleotide sequence: TGTGCCAGCAGTTTAATCGGTAGGGCCGATGAGCAGTACTTC.

The chain joins TRBV6-1 to TRBJ1-5; 7 bases are shared with TRBD1. CDR1 MNHNS and CDR2 SASEGT come from the germline V gene. The V segment lost 3 bases and the J segment 1 base; nucleotides outside the gene matches: 3. This CDR3 contains 15 residues. The CDR3 protein is CASSDQDRSNQPQHF. CDR3 nucleotides: TGTGCCAGCAGTGACCAGGACAGGAGCAATCAGCCCCAGCATTTT.

The genes are TRBV6-5 and TRBJ2-7; 9 nucleotides line up with TRBD2. Germline CDR1 and CDR2: MNHEY and SVGAGI. V lost 4 bases to trimming and J lost 4 bases; unmatched junction nucleotides: 5. The CDR3 spans 14 residues. The CDR3 DNA reads TGTGCCAGCAGTTCCGCGGGAGGGGGGTACGAGCAGTACTTC. Translation gives CASSSAGGGYEQYF.

This chain joins TRBV6-5 and TRBJ1-1, with a possible D match to TRBD1 (5 bases). The V gene lost 7 bases and the J gene lost 0 bases, with 15 bases spanning the gap. The CDR3 has 15 amino acids. Germline V gene lookup returns CDR1 MNHEY and CDR2 SVGAGI. The CDR3 DNA is TGTGCCAGCACCCTATCTCGGGGGGTGAACACTGAAGCTTTCTTT. This translates into CASTLSRGVNTEAFF.

The gene calls are TRBV7-9 and TRBJ2-1; D might be TRBD2 (6 bases). The germline V and J ends were trimmed by 5 bases and 8 bases, with 19 bases remaining between them. This CDR3 comprises 15 residues. CDR1 is SEHNR, CDR2 FQNEAQ, per germline (reference sequence). As DNA, the CDR3 is TGTGCCAGCAGCCTGGGTGGAGGGAAAGGAGATGAGCAGTTCTTC. Amino acid sequence: CASSLGGGKGDEQFF.

V and J are TRBV29-1 and TRBJ2-1, with no clear D. The germline CDR1 and CDR2 sequences are SQVTM and ANQGSEA. The CDR3 has 10 residues. The V end was cut by 5 bases, the J end by 8 bases, with 7 bases between. CDR3 DNA sequence: TGCAGCGTTACACAGCATGAGCAGTTCTTC. Protein: CSVTQHEQFF.

In this sample, this clone turned up once. The J gene is TRBJ1-2, the V gene TRBV13; no clear D gene. Germline V gene lookup returns CDR1 PRHDT and CDR2 FYEKMQ (reference sequence). The CDR3 totals 16 residues. V was trimmed by 5 bases and J by 4 bases, leaving 20 bases between them. In DNA, the CDR3 is TGTGCCAGCAGCCCTAGGAACAACGGGCGGTCCTATGGCTACACCTTC. This encodes CASSPRNNGRSYGYTF.

V and J are TRBV5-1 and TRBJ2-1; TRBD2 is a possible D gene (7 bases). Trimming removed 1 base at V and 9 bases at J, with 17 bases between. The CDR3 extends over 15 amino acids. Per germline, CDR1 SGHRS and CDR2 YFSETQ. This chain's CDR3 is CASSLFQSGEGEQFF. CDR3 nucleotide sequence: TGCGCCAGCAGCTTGTTTCAGTCAGGGGAGGGTGAGCAGTTCTTC.

The gene calls are TRBV6-5 and TRBJ1-1, with D uncertain. This CDR3 comprises 13 residues. Per germline, CDR1 MNHEY and CDR2 SVGAGI. With 0 bases removed from V and 11 bases from J, the gap between germline ends came to 13 bases. CDR3 region: CASSYSVNVGAFF. The CDR3 coding sequence is TGTGCCAGCAGTTACTCGGTCAACGTGGGTGCTTTCTTT.

This clone was observed a few times. This rearrangement joins TRBV29-1 to TRBJ2-1; D unresolved. CDR3 length equals 12 residues. V gave up 1 base and J gave up 9 bases, with 10 bases separating them. Per germline, CDR1 SQVTM and CDR2 ANQGSEA. CDR3 DNA: TGCAGCGTTGAAGGGGTGATGTCTGAGCAGTTCTTC. It yields the protein CSVEGVMSEQFF.

The gene calls are TRBV7-2 and TRBJ2-2, with TRBD1 matching 8 bases. V trimming: 5 bases; J trimming: 1 base; junction bases outside the gene matches: 6. The CDR3 extends over 16 amino acids. Looked up from germline, CDR1 is SGHTA and CDR2 is FQGNSA. The CDR3 DNA follows: TGTGCCAGCAGCCCGACAGGGGTCGGGAACACCGGGGAGCTGTTTTTT. Its translation is CASSPTGVGNTGELFF.

The gene calls are TRBV21-1 and TRBJ2-1; TRBD2 reflects the table's D call only, with no check against the DNA. TRBV21-1 is a listed pseudogene. CDR3 length: 17 residues. DNA of the CDR3: TGTGCCAGCAGCAAAGGACTCAAGCGGGGCTCCTACAATGAGCAGTTCTTC. Amino acid sequence: CASSKGLKRGSYNEQFF.

This chain connects TRBV28 to TRBJ2-3; D is perhaps TRBD2 (7 bases). CDR1 and CDR2 (germline): MDHEN, SYDVKM. V was shortened by 6 bases and J by 2 bases, with 12 bases between the two germline ends. The CDR3 spans 14 residues. As DNA, the CDR3 is TGTGCCAGCAGACTGGGGGGGCCCACAGATACGCAGTATTTT. It encodes CASRLGGPTDTQYF.